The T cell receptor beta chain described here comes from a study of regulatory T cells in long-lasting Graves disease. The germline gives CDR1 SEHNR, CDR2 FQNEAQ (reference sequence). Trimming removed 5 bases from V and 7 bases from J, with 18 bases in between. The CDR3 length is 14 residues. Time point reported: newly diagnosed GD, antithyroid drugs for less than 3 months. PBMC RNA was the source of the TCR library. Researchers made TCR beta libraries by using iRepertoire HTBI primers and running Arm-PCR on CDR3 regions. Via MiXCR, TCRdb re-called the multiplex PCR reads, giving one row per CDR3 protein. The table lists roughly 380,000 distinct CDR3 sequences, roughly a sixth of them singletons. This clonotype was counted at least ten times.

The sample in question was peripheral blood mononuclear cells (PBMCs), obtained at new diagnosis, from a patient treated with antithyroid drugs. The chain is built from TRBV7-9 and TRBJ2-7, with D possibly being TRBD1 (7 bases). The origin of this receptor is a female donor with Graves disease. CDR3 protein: CASSETGRTEEQYF. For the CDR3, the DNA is TGTGCCAGCAGCGAGACAGGGAGGACGGAAGAGCAGTACTTC.